This TCR beta chain emerged from a study of cytomegalovirus exposure and HLA in healthy donors. As concerns this clone: Its antigen is unknown.

General study results and limits: Most of the TCR beta V segments (in an earlier analysis) were productive either about 87% or about 30% of the time. In a later analysis, HLA-C alleles had the fewest associated TCRs, DRB1 alleles the most. Some segments of the V type, notably TRBV6-2 and TRBV6-3, were excluded as indistinguishable. In a later analysis, common viral pathogens appeared linked to several of the most significant clusters.

CDR3 length equals 20 residues. Use of 60 Vbeta and 13 Jbeta primers characterized the PCR. This table comes from immunoSEQ multiplex PCR, and its TCRdb copy is limited to in-frame clones, with some not included. The table lists roughly 180,000 clones, approximately 86% of them singletons. The sequence was collected from a male donor in good health and CMV-seronegative. Sequencing used PBMCs. The V and J genes are TRBV21-1 and TRBJ2-7; no DNA check was done on the table's D call, TRBD1. TRBV21-1 is annotated as a pseudogene. Here the CDR3 reads CASSRGDKGERSPGPYEQYF. In DNA form, the CDR3 reads TGTGCCAGCTCCCGGGGTGATAAGGGGGAGAGGTCCCCGGGGCCCTACGAGCAGTACTTC.